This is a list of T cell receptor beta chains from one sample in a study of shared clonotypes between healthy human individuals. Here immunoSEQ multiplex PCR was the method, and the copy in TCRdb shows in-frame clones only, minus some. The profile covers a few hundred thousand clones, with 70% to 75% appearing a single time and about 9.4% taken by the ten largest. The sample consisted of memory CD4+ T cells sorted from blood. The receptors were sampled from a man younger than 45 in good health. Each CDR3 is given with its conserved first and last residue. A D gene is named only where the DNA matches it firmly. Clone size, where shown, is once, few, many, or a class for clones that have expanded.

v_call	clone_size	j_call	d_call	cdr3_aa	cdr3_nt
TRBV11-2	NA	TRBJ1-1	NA	CASSSPPGFGTEAFF	TGTGCCAGCAGCTCCCCCCCAGGGTTTGGCACTGAAGCTTTCTTT
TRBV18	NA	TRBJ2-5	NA	CASSMAGRDETQYF	TGTGCCAGCTCAATGGCCGGCCGGGACGAGACCCAGTACTTC
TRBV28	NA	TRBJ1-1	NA	CASSSIRWTEAFF	TGTGCCAGCAGCTCAATCAGGTGGACTGAAGCTTTCTTT
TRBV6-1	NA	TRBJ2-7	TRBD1	CASSEQHRGSSEQYF	TGTGCCAGCAGTGAACAACACAGGGGATCGAGCGAGCAGTACTTC
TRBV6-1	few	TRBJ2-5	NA	CASSMTGPETQYF	TGTGCCAGCAGCATGACAGGACCAGAGACCCAGTACTTC
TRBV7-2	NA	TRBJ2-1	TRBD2	CASSPKLGTSGYNEQFF	TGTGCCAGCAGCCCCAAGTTGGGGACTAGCGGTTACAATGAGCAGTTCTTC
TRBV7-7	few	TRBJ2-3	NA	CASSLGDAVDTQYF	TGTGCCAGCAGCTTAGGAGACGCCGTGGATACGCAGTATTTT
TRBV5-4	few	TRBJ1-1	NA	CASSPTARGHTEAFF	TGTGCCAGCAGCCCCACCGCGCGGGGTCACACTGAAGCTTTCTTT
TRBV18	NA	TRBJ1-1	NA	CASSPSSGAGTRNEAFF	TGTGCCAGCTCACCGAGCTCAGGAGCTGGCACCCGCAATGAAGCTTTCTTT
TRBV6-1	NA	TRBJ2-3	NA	CASREGIGTDTQYF	TGTGCCAGCAGAGAGGGGATAGGCACAGATACGCAGTATTTT
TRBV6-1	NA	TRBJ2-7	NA	CASSEAGPYEQYF	TGTGCCAGCAGTGAAGCCGGCCCGTACGAGCAGTACTTC
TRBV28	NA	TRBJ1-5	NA	CASTPGGQVRQPQHF	TGTGCCAGCACTCCGGGGGGACAAGTAAGGCAGCCCCAGCATTTT
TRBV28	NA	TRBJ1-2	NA	CASSFSDRSNYGYTF	TGTGCCAGCAGTTTTTCAGACAGGTCTAACTATGGCTACACCTTC
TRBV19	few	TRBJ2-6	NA	CASSTDFSGANVLTF	TGTGCCAGTAGTACGGACTTCTCTGGGGCCAACGTCCTGACTTTC
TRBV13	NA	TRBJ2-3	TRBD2	CAQTQRGADTQYF	TGTGCCCAGACCCAGCGGGGTGCAGATACGCAGTATTTT
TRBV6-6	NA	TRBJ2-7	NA	CASSYQVQAYEQYF	TGTGCCAGCAGTTATCAGGTCCAAGCCTACGAGCAGTACTTC
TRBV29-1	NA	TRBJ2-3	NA	CSVEPRDTQYF	TGCAGCGTTGAACCCCGGGATACGCAGTATTTT
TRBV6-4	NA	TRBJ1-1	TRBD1	CASSPGGKVAEAFF	TGTGCCAGCAGTCCAGGGGGCAAAGTAGCTGAAGCTTTCTTT
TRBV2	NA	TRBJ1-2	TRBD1	CASGRDRDNYGYTF	TGTGCCAGCGGAAGGGACAGGGACAACTATGGCTACACCTTC
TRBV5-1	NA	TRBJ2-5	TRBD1	CASSWDSETQYF	TGCGCCAGCAGCTGGGACAGTGAGACCCAGTACTTC
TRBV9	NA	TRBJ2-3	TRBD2	CASSVAAGGTADTQYF	TGTGCCAGCAGCGTAGCAGCGGGAGGGACGGCAGATACGCAGTATTTT
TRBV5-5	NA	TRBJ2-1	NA	CASSLGPNPSNNEQFF	TGTGCCAGCAGCCTTGGGCCAAACCCCTCTAACAATGAGCAGTTCTTC
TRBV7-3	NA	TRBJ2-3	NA	CASSLMGTDTQYF	TGTGCCAGCAGCTTAATGGGCACAGATACGCAGTATTTT
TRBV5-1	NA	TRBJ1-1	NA	CASSLDGAGGDTEAFF	TGCGCCAGCAGCTTAGATGGGGCGGGGGGCGACACTGAAGCTTTCTTT